This T cell receptor (beta chain) emerged from a study of blood T cells in healthy people across ages. Primed by a sample-barcoded 5' primer and a J-beta primer mix, a second PCR proceeded for about 7 to 11 cycles. MiXCR was run by TCRdb on the 5' RACE reads, yielding one entry per CDR3 protein. Here the sample spans 720,000 or so distinct CDR3 sequences, around 41% being singletons. From germline, CDR1 is LGHNA and CDR2 YSLEER. The CDR3 extends over 16 amino acids. Trimming took off 0 bases at V and 9 bases at J, with 15 bases between the two ends. The sequence was collected from a man older than 75 in good health. The V and J genes are TRBV4-3 and TRBJ1-6; D perhaps matches TRBD1 (5 bases). The specimen was blood. The CDR3 DNA reads TGCGCCAGCAGCCAAGAGTTGGGGGGGTTCACTTCACCCCTCCACTTT. Protein sequence: CASSQELGGFTSPLHF.